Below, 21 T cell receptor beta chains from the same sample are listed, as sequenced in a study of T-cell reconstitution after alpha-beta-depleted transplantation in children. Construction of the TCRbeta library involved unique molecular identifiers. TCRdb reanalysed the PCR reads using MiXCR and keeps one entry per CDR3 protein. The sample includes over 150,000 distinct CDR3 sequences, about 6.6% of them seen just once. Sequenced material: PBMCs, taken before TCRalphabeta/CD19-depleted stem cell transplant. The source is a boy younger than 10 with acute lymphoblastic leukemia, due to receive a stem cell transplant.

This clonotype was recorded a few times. The DNA for the CDR3 is TGCAGTGCTAGAGATATAGGGGAGTTGGACTATGGCTACACCTTC. This translates into CSARDIGELDYGYTF. The chain employs TRBV20-1 and TRBJ1-2; a weak D match, TRBD1 (5 bases). V was trimmed by 0 bases and J by 3 bases, leaving 14 bases between them. This CDR3 has 15 residues. The V gene's germline CDR1 is DFQATT and CDR2 SNEGSKA (reference sequence).

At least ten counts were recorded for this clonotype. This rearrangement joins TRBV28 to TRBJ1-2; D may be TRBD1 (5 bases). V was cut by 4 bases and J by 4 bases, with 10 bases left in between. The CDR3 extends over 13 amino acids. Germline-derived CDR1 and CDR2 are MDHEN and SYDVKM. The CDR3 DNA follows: TGTGCCAGCAGTTCTCCGGGGGGCTATGGCTACACCTTC. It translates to CASSSPGGYGYTF.

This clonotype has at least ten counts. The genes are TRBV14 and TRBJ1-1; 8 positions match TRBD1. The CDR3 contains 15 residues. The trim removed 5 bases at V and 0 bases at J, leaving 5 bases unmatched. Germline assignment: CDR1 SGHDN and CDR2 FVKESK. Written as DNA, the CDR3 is TGTGCCAGCAGCATGCGACAGGGGATGAACACTGAAGCTTTCTTT. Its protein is CASSMRQGMNTEAFF.

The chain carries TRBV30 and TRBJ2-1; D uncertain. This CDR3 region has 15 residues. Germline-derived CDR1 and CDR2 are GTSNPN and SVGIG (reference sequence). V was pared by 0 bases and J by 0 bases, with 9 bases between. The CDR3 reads CAWSVVSSSYNEQFF. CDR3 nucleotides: TGTGCCTGGAGTGTTGTCTCGAGCTCCTACAATGAGCAGTTCTTC.

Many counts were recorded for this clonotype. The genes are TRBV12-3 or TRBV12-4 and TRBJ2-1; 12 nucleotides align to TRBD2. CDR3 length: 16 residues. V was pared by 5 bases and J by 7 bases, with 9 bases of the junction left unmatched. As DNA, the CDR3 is TGTGCCAGCAGTCGATCCCGGCTAGCGGGGGGGAATGAGCAGTTCTTC. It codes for CASSRSRLAGGNEQFF.

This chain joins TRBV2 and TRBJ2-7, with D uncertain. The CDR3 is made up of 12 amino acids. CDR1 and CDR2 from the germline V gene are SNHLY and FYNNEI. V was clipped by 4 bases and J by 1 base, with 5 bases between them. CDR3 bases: TGTGCCAGCAGTGGACAATCCTACGAGCAGTACTTC. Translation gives CASSGQSYEQYF.

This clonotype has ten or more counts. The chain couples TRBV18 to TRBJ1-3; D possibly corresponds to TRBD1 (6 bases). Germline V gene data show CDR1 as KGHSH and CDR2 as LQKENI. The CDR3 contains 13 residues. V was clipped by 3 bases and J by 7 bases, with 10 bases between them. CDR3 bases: TGTGCCAGCTCACCGGGGGCACCGAACACCATATATTTT. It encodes CASSPGAPNTIYF. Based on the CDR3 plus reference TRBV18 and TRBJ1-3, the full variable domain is NAGVMQNPRHLVRRRGQEARLRCSPMKGHSHVYWYRQLPEEGLKFMVYLQKENIIDESGMPKERFSAEFPKEGPSILRIQQVVRGDSAAYFCASSPGAPNTIYFGEGSWLTVV.

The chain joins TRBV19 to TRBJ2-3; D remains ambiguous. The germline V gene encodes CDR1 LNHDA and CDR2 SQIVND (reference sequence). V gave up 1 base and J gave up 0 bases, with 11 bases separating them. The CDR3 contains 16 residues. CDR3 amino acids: CASSIAAEISTDTQYF. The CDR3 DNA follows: TGTGCCAGTAGTATAGCCGCTGAAATAAGCACAGATACGCAGTATTTT.

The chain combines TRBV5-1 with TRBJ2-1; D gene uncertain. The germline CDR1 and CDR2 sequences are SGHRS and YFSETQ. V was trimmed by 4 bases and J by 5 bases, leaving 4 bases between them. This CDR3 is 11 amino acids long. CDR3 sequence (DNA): TGCGCCAGCAGCGCCGACAATGAGCAGTTCTTC. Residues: CASSADNEQFF. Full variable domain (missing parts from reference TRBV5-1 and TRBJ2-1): KAGVTQTPRYLIKTRGQQVTLSCSPISGHRSVSWYQQTPGQGLQFLFEYFSETQRNKGNFPGRFSGRQFSNSRSEMNVSTLELGDSALYLCASSADNEQFFGPGTRLTVL.

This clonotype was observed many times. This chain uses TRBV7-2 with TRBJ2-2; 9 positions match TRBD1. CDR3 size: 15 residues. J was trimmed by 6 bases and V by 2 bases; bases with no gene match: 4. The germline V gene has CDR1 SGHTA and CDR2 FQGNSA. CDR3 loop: CASSLYRTGAGELFF. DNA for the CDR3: TGTGCCAGCAGCTTATATCGGACAGGGGCCGGGGAGCTGTTTTTT.

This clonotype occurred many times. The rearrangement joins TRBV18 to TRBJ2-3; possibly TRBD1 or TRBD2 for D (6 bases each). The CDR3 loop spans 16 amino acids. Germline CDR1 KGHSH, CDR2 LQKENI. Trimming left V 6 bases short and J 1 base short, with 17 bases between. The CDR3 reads CASSRGGGGGTDTQYF. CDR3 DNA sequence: TGTGCCAGCTCCCGAGGAGGAGGGGGAGGCACAGATACGCAGTATTTT.

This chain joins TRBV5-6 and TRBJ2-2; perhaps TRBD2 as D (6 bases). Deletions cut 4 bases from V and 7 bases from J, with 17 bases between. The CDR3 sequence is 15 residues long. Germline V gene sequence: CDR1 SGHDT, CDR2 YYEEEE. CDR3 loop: CASSPGTSGGGELFF. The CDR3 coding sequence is TGTGCCAGCAGCCCCGGGACTTCGGGCGGCGGGGAGCTGTTTTTT.

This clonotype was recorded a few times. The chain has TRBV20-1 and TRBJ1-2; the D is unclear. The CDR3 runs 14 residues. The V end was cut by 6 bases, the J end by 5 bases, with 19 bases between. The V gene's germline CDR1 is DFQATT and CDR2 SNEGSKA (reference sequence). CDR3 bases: TGCAGTGCCCTGGGCCGCCTAGTGGGATATGGCTACACCTTC. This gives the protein CSALGRLVGYGYTF.

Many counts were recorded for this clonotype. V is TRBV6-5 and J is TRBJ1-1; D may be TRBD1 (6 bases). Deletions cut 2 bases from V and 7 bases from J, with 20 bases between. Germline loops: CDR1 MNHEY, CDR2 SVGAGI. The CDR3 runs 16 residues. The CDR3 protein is CASSYTPDRLRGEAFF. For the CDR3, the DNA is TGTGCCAGCAGTTACACCCCCGACAGGCTAAGGGGTGAAGCTTTCTTT.

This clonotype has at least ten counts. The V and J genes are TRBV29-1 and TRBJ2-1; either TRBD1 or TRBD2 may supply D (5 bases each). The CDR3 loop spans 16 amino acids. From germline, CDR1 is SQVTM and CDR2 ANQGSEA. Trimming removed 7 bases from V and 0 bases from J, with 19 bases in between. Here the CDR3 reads CSAHGFRDVSYNEQFF. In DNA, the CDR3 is TGCAGCGCCCACGGATTCCGGGACGTCTCCTACAATGAGCAGTTCTTC.

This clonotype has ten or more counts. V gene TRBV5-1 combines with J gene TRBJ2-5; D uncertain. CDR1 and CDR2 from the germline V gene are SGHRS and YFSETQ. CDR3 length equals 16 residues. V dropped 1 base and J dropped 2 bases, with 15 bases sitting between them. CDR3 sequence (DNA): TGCGCCAGCAGCTTGAACCGACCGTCAAGGCAAGAGACCCAGTACTTC. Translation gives CASSLNRPSRQETQYF.

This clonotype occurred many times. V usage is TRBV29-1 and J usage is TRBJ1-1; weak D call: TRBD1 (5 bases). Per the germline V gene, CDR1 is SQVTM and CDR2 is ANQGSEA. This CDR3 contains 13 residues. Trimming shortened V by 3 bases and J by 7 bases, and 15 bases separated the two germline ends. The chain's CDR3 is CSVDISGLGEAFF. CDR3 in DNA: TGCAGCGTTGATATCTCAGGGCTCGGTGAAGCTTTCTTT.

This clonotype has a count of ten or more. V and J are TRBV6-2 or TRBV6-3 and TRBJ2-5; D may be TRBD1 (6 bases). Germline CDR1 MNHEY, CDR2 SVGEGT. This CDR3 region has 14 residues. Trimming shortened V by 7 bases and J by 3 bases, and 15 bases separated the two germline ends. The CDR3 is CASKESRTEETQYF. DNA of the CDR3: TGTGCCAGCAAGGAATCGAGGACAGAAGAGACCCAGTACTTC.

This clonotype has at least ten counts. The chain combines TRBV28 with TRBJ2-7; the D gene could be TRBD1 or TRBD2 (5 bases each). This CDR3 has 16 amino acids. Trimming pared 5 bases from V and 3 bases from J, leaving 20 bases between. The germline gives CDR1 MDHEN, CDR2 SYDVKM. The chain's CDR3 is CASSPPEGRVDYEQYF. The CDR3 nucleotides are TGTGCCAGCAGTCCGCCCGAGGGGCGGGTGGACTACGAGCAGTACTTC.

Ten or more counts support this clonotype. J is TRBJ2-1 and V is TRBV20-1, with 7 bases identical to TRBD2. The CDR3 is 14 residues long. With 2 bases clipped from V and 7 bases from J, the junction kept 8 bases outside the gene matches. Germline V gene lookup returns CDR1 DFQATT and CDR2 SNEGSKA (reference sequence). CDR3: CSARWPFGRNEQFF. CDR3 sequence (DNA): TGCAGTGCTAGATGGCCCTTCGGGAGGAATGAGCAGTTCTTC.

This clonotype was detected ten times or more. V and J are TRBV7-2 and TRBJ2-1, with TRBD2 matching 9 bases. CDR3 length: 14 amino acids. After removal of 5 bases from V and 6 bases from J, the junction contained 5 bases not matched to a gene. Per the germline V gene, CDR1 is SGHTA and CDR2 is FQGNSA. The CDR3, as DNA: TGTGCCAGCAGCCCGCGACTAGCGGTCAATGAGCAGTTCTTC. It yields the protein CASSPRLAVNEQFF.